Detailed here is one TCR beta chain. The junction does not match germline at one end; this may be a read error. Germline V gives CDR1 SNHLY, CDR2 FYNNEI. This CDR3 comprises 13 residues. Assay: immunoSEQ multiplex PCR; the TCRdb copy retains only in-frame clones and omits some. In the table there are about 150,000 clones, roughly nine tenths of which are singletons. The sample is drawn from a study of blood T cell repertoires in COVID-19. Study as a whole: COVID-19 samples from acute and convalescent phases originated in the United States, Italy and Spain.

V gene TRBV2 combines with J gene TRBJ2-1; D is unresolved. The sequence came from a human donor with COVID-19, enrolled during active disease. The donor label of this sample is uncertain. Specimen: peripheral blood. CDR3 nucleotides: TGCGCCAGCATATCAGGCCCCTACAATGAGCAGTTCTTC. This sequence encodes CASISGPYNEQFF.